Below are 22 T cell receptor beta chains sequenced from a single sample in a study of beta chain features in type 1 diabetes. Expressed TCRB transcripts were sequenced because the isolated RNA had all been reverse transcribed beforehand. The table came from immunoSEQ multiplex PCR; TCRdb's copy has only in-frame clones and leaves some out. The table lists approximately 260,000 clones, about a fifth of them singletons. The antigens these receptors bind are not known. Study results and limitations: The study found moderately but significantly shorter TCRB CDR3s in all four CD4+ subsets of Type 1 diabetes patients.

Sequencing input: naive CD4+ T cells from blood. The receptors stem from a woman between 40 and 55 years old with type 1 diabetes.

CDR3 residues: CSVLAPGYGNTIYF. In nucleotides, the CDR3 is TGCAGCGTTTTGGCCCCGGGTTACGGAAACACCATATATTTT. V usage is TRBV29-1 and J usage is TRBJ1-3, with D unclear. This CDR3 has 14 residues. Trimming removed 5 bases from V and 4 bases from J, with 15 bases in between. Per germline, CDR1 SQVTM and CDR2 ANQGSEA.

The chain uses TRBV2 and TRBJ1-2, with 8 bases fitting TRBD1. The length of the CDR3 is 14 residues. Germline CDR1 SNHLY, CDR2 FYNNEI. V lost 10 bases and J lost 3; bases outside the gene matches: 10. CDR3 sequence: CATASDRAYYGYTF. The CDR3 nucleotides read TGTGCCACCGCCTCGGACAGGGCCTACTATGGCTACACCTTC.

This clone showed up just a few times. The chain has TRBV18 and TRBJ1-1; 10 bases are a match to TRBD1. Germline V gene sequence: CDR1 KGHSH, CDR2 LQKENI. The CDR3 has 15 amino acids. Losses at the gene ends were 3 bases for V and 1 base for J; bases not matched to a gene: 2. The CDR3 region is CASSPGDRGNTEAFF. Written as DNA, the CDR3 is TGTGCCAGCTCACCTGGGGACAGGGGGAACACTGAAGCTTTCTTT.

This clone was recorded a few times. The chain employs TRBV7-8 and TRBJ2-1; weak D call: TRBD1 (6 bases). Per the germline V gene, CDR1 is SGHVS and CDR2 is FQNEAQ. The CDR3 is 12 amino acids. V lost 3 bases and J lost 8, with 8 bases in between. CDR3 protein: CASSFPGDEQFF. The CDR3 region has the DNA TGTGCCAGCAGCTTCCCAGGGGATGAGCAGTTCTTC.

The chain combines TRBV27 with TRBJ2-3; TRBD2 matches at 8 bases. Unmatched junction bases numbered 8, after V lost 7 bases and J lost 2 bases. Germline lookup yields CDR1 MNHEY and CDR2 SMNVEV (reference sequence). This CDR3 spans 15 amino acids. In DNA form, the CDR3 reads TGTGCCAGCACCCCTGCGGGGGGTAACACAGATACGCAGTATTTT. Encoded protein: CASTPAGGNTDTQYF.

This clone was counted between two and nine times. The chain couples TRBV28 to TRBJ2-2, with 7 bases lining up with TRBD2. Unmatched junction bases numbered 8, after V lost 5 bases and J lost 5 bases. This CDR3 has 15 residues. Germline CDR1 is MDHEN and CDR2 is SYDVKM. The CDR3: CASSGGSRGTGELFF. The CDR3, as DNA: TGTGCCAGCAGTGGCGGGAGCCGCGGGACCGGGGAGCTGTTTTTT.

Details on this clone: The sample contains more than one DNA sequence encoding this CDR3. This sequence joins TRBV7-9 and TRBJ1-5, with 7 bases lining up with TRBD1. The CDR3 totals 13 residues. Germline V gives CDR1 SEHNR, CDR2 FQNEAQ (reference sequence). Trimming at V came to 3 bases and at J to 5 bases, leaving 1 base not matched to a gene. As DNA, the CDR3 is TGTGCCAGCAGCTTTACAGGGGATCAGCCCCAGCATTTT. This encodes CASSFTGDQPQHF.

J is TRBJ2-5 and V is TRBV5-1; 9 nucleotides match TRBD2. This CDR3 is built from 16 residues. Germline CDR1 SGHRS, CDR2 YFSETQ. Trimming cost V 0 bases and J 2 bases; bases outside gene matches: 5. The CDR3 coding sequence is TGCGCCAGCAGCTTGGCCCCTAGCGGGGCTCAAGAGACCCAGTACTTC. Translation: CASSLAPSGAQETQYF.

V gene TRBV13 combines with J gene TRBJ2-7, with TRBD2 matching over 9 bases. This CDR3 region has 12 residues. Germline values: CDR1 PRHDT, CDR2 FYEKMQ (reference sequence). Trimming took 5 bases from V and 7 from J; bases not matched to a gene: 3. For the CDR3, the DNA is TGTGCCAGCAGCAGACTAGCGGAGGAGCAGTACTTC. Translated, it gives CASSRLAEEQYF.

The chain has TRBV9 and TRBJ2-7; 7 positions match TRBD1. Trimming took 3 bases from V and 5 from J; bases not matched to a gene: 2. CDR1 and CDR2 (germline): SGDLS, YYNGEE. CDR3 length: 12 residues. CDR3 nucleotides: TGTGCCAGCAGCGGTACAGGGGACGAGCAGTACTTC. This encodes CASSGTGDEQYF.

This clone was seen a handful of times. For the CDR3, the DNA is TGTGCCAGCAGCCCCGGGACTAGCGGCTTCCCCGGGGAGCAGTACTTC. Amino acids: CASSPGTSGFPGEQYF. J is TRBJ2-7 and V is TRBV7-9; 11 bases align to TRBD2. The CDR3 sequence is 16 residues long. Germline values: CDR1 SEHNR, CDR2 FQNEAQ (reference sequence). V trimming: 5 bases; J trimming: 7 bases; junction bases outside the gene matches: 13. Full variable domain (missing parts from reference TRBV7-9 and TRBJ2-7): DTGVSQNPRHKITKRGQNVTFRCDPISEHNRLYWYRQTLGQGPEFLTYFQNEAQLEKSRLLSDRFSAERPKGSFSTLEIQRTEQGDSAMYLCASSPGTSGFPGEQYFGPGTRLTVT.

The chain links TRBV6-4 to TRBJ1-5; D not certain. This CDR3 is built from 14 residues. CDR1 and CDR2 (germline): MRHNA, SNTAGT. V was clipped by 5 bases and J by 0 bases, with 8 bases between them. The CDR3 protein is CASSLLYSNQPQHF. CDR3 nucleotides: TGTGCCAGCAGTCTCCTTTATAGCAATCAGCCCCAGCATTTT.

The chain links TRBV7-9 to TRBJ1-1; the match to TRBD1 covers 9 bases. This CDR3 region has 14 residues. The germline gives CDR1 SEHNR, CDR2 FQNEAQ (reference sequence). Trimming removed 4 bases from V and 5 bases from J; junction bases left unmatched: 5. The CDR3 sequence: CASSYGQGRTEAFF. The CDR3 region has the DNA TGTGCCAGCAGCTACGGACAGGGGAGAACTGAAGCTTTCTTT.

This sequence joins TRBV2 and TRBJ2-5; D is possibly TRBD1 (6 bases). Germline assignment: CDR1 SNHLY and CDR2 FYNNEI. V was shortened by 6 bases and J by 3 bases, with 11 bases between the two germline ends. The CDR3 consists of 13 residues. CDR3 amino acids: CASRWTVEETQYF. The CDR3 nucleotides are TGTGCCAGCAGATGGACAGTCGAAGAGACCCAGTACTTC. Drawing the rest from reference TRBV2 and TRBJ2-5, the complete variable domain is EPEVTQTPSHQVTQMGQEVILRCVPISNHLYFYWYRQILGQKVEFLVSFYNNEISEKSEIFDDQFSVERPDGSNFTLKIRSTKLEDSAMYFCASRWTVEETQYFGPGTRLLVL.

The sample holds a few counts of this clone. The genes are TRBV9 and TRBJ1-2; 9 bases match TRBD1. J lost 9 bases, V lost 3 bases, and 6 bases had no gene match. The CDR3 is 13 amino acids. Germline CDR1 reads SGDLS; CDR2 reads YYNGEE. CDR3 residues: CASSGRQGGSYTF. Written as DNA, the CDR3 is TGTGCCAGCAGCGGACGACAGGGGGGTAGCTACACCTTC.

This clone was seen only a few times. The rearrangement uses TRBV29-1 and TRBJ1-2, with TRBD1 as a possible D gene (6 bases). This CDR3 spans 12 amino acids. V was trimmed by 4 bases and J by 5 bases, leaving 11 bases between them. Germline V gives CDR1 SQVTM, CDR2 ANQGSEA. The CDR3 loop reads CSVGQEFYGYTF. CDR3 DNA: TGCAGCGTTGGACAGGAGTTTTATGGCTACACCTTC.

The V and J genes are TRBV7-9 and TRBJ1-6; a weak D match, TRBD1 (6 bases). CDR3 length: 14 residues. With 5 bases removed from V and 7 bases from J, the gap between germline ends came to 12 bases. Per the germline V gene, CDR1 is SEHNR and CDR2 is FQNEAQ (reference sequence). DNA for the CDR3: TGTGCCAGCAGCCCGGCAGGGGTCAATTCACCCCTCCACTTT. Protein product: CASSPAGVNSPLHF.

V usage is TRBV2 and J usage is TRBJ1-5; tentatively, D is TRBD1 (5 bases). Trimming took off 7 bases at V and 1 base at J, with 14 bases between the two ends. The V gene's germline CDR1 is SNHLY and CDR2 FYNNEI. The CDR3 sequence is 15 residues long. The CDR3 sequence is CASISGVSSNQPQHF. CDR3 DNA: TGTGCCAGCATCTCGGGGGTGTCCAGCAATCAGCCCCAGCATTTT.

Only a few counts were recorded for this clone. V usage is TRBV11-2 and J usage is TRBJ2-1; 8 bases fit TRBD2. Germline trimming cut 5 bases from V and 0 bases from J; bases unmatched to any gene: 15. Germline CDR1 SGHAT, CDR2 FQNNGV. This CDR3 region has 19 residues. CDR3 sequence (DNA): TGTGCCAGCAGCCCATTAGCGGGCGGGAGGATGAGCTCCTACAATGAGCAGTTCTTC. Translated: CASSPLAGGRMSSYNEQFF. Supplemented by reference TRBV11-2 and TRBJ2-1, the full variable domain reads EAGVAQSPRYKIIEKRQSVAFWCNPISGHATLYWYQQILGQGPKLLIQFQNNGVVDDSQLPKDRFSAERLKGVDSTLKIQPAKLEDSAVYLCASSPLAGGRMSSYNEQFFGPGTRLTVL.

The chain uses TRBV7-9 and TRBJ2-2, with TRBD1 as a possible D gene (6 bases). V dropped 5 bases and J dropped 2 bases, with 12 bases sitting between them. CDR3 size: 15 residues. Germline CDR1 is SEHNR and CDR2 is FQNEAQ (reference sequence). In DNA form, the CDR3 reads TGTGCCAGCAGCACCTACAGGGATAACACCGGGGAGCTGTTTTTT. Translated, it gives CASSTYRDNTGELFF.

The chain combines TRBV7-2 with TRBJ1-5; 7 bases fit TRBD1. The germline V gene encodes CDR1 SGHTA and CDR2 FQGNSA. The J segment lost 6 bases and the V segment lost 1 base, leaving 3 bases of the junction unmatched. The CDR3 has 14 amino acids. The CDR3 DNA reads as TGTGCCAGCAGCTTAGGGGACAGCGGTCAGCCCCAGCATTTT. It is translated as CASSLGDSGQPQHF.

This clone occurred a few times. The genes are TRBV4-3 and TRBJ2-2, with 7 bases lining up with TRBD2. The J segment lost 5 bases and the V segment lost 2 bases, leaving 8 bases of the junction unmatched. Germline loops: CDR1 LGHNA, CDR2 YSLEER. CDR3 length equals 16 residues. CDR3 nucleotide sequence: TGCGCCAGCAGCCAAAGGGAGGGAGCGGAGACCGGGGAGCTGTTTTTT. Its translation: CASSQREGAETGELFF.